The next 4 T cell receptor beta chains were all read from a single sample in a study of regulatory T cells in long-lasting Graves disease (dated by TCRdb to the early 2020s). What this sample's time point label stands for: persistent/refractory GD, antithyroid drugs over 5 years with positive TRAb. For both TCR sequencing and RNA sequencing, RNA was extracted from PBMCs in TRIzol. The library was made by multiplex PCR. Sequencing instrument: Illumina HiSeq 4000. TCR beta libraries were built with iRepertoire HTBI primers and Arm-PCR amplification of CDR3 regions. TCRdb reprocessing: public reads trimmed at Q25 with fastp, clones called with MiXCR, in-frame beta chains kept. Here each entry gathers all rows of one CDR3 protein and keeps the most common genes and DNA. Across this sample there are roughly 400,000 distinct CDR3 sequences, with 21% seen only once. The ten largest account for roughly 13% of the sample.

This sample comprised peripheral blood mononuclear cells (PBMCs), obtained when the disease was refractory, from a patient treated with antithyroid drugs. The receptors derive from a female donor with Graves disease.

Note on this clonotype: The conserved final phenylalanine or tryptophan is absent from the CDR3, which likely points to a read error. V is TRBV15 and J is TRBJ2-2; 10 nucleotides align to TRBD1. V shed 7 bases and J 0 bases; nucleotides not matched to a gene: 11. The CDR3 spans 18 residues. Germline-derived CDR1 and CDR2 are LNHNV and YYDKDF (reference sequence). CDR3 protein: CATKPGQGLASNTGELFL. The CDR3 DNA reads as TGTGCCACCAAACCGGGACAGGGGCTCGCCTCGAACACCGGGGAGCTGTTTCTT.

About this clonotype itself: A much larger clone differs from this one at a single base, so this may be a read error. The chain links TRBV28 to TRBJ1-1; no reliable D call. Germline V lookup: CDR1 MDHEN, CDR2 SYDVKM. This CDR3 spans 15 amino acids. CDR3 nucleotides: TGTGCCAGCAGTTTAAAGTGGCGGCTGAACACTGAAGCTCTCTTT. This sequence encodes CASSLKWRLNTEALF. Full variable domain (rest looked up from reference TRBV28 and TRBJ1-1): DVKVTQSSRYLVKRTGEKVFLECVQDMDHENMFWYRQDPGLGLRLIYFSYDVKMKEKGDIPEGYSVSREKKERFSLILESASTNQTSMYLCASSLKWRLNTEALFGQGTRLTVV.

The genes are TRBV5-1 and TRBJ2-3, with TRBD2 matching 11 bases. The CDR3 has 17 amino acids. Germline values: CDR1 SGHRS, CDR2 YFSETQ. V gave up 4 bases and J gave up 2 bases; unmatched junction bases: 9. CDR3 in amino acids: CASSPGVAGGSTDTQYF. The CDR3 region has the DNA TGCGCCAGCAGCCCCGGGGTAGCGGGGGGGTCCACAGATACGCAGTATTTT.

A word on this clonotype: Possible read error: a much larger clone is one base away. The V and J genes are TRBV28 and TRBJ1-1; D may be TRBD1 (6 bases). This CDR3 comprises 13 residues. Germline CDR1 is MDHEN and CDR2 is SYDVKM. Trimming pared 2 bases from V and 6 bases from J, leaving 10 bases between. The CDR3 is CASSLAWGPEAFF. The CDR3 DNA reads as TGTGCCAGCAGTTTAGCGTGGGGGCCTGAAGCTTTCTTT. The full variable domain, rest sourced from reference TRBV28 and TRBJ1-1, is DVKVTQSSRYLVKRTGEKVFLECVQDMDHENMFWYRQDPGLGLRLIYFSYDVKMKEKGDIPEGYSVSREKKERFSLILESASTNQTSMYLCASSLAWGPEAFFGQGTRLTVV.